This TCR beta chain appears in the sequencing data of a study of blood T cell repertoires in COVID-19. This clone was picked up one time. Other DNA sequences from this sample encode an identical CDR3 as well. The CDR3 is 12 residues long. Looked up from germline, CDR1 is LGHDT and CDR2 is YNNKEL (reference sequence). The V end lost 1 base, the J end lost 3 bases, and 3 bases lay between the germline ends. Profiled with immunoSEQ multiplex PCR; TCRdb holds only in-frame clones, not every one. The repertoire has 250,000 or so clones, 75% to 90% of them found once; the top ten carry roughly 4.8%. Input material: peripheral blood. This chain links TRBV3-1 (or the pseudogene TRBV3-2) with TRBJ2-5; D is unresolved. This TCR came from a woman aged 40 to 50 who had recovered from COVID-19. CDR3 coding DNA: TGTGCCAGCAGCCAAGGAGAAGAGACCCAGTACTTC. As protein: CASSQGEETQYF.